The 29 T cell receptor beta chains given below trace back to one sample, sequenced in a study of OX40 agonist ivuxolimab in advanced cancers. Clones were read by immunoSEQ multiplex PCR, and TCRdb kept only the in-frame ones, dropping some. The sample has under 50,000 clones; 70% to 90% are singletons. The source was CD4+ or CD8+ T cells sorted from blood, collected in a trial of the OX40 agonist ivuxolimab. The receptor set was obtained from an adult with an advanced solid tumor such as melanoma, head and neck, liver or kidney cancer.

CDR3: CASSLDRGNYGYTF. CDR3 in DNA: TGTGCCAGCAGCTTGGACAGAGGAAACTATGGCTACACCTTC. V and J are TRBV7-9 and TRBJ1-2; possibly TRBD1 for D (6 bases). The V and J ends lost 3 bases and 2 bases respectively, with 10 bases between them. Germline V lookup: CDR1 SEHNR, CDR2 FQNEAQ (reference sequence). This CDR3 is built from 14 residues.

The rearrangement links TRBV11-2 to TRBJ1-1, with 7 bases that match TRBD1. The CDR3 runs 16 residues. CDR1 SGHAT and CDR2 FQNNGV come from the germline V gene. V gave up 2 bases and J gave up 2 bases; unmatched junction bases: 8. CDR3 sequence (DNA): TGTGCCAGCAGCTTAACCTCCAGGGGGGTAAACACTGAAGCTTTCTTT. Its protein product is CASSLTSRGVNTEAFF.

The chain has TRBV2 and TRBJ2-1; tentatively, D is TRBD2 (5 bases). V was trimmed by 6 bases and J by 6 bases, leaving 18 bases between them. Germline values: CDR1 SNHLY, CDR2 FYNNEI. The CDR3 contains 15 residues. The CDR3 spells CASRDARFEGNEQFF. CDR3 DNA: TGTGCCAGCAGGGACGCTAGGTTCGAGGGCAATGAGCAGTTCTTC. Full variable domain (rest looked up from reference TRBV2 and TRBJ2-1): EPEVTQTPSHQVTQMGQEVILRCVPISNHLYFYWYRQILGQKVEFLVSFYNNEISEKSEIFDDQFSVERPDGSNFTLKIRSTKLEDSAMYFCASRDARFEGNEQFFGPGTRLTVL.

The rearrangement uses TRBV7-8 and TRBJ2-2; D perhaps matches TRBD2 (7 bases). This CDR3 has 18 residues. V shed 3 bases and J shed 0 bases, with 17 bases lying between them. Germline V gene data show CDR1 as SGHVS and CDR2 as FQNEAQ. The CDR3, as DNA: TGTGCCAGCAGCTTTTCCGGCGGGGGCGTGACGAACACCGGGGAGCTGTTTTTT. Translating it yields CASSFSGGGVTNTGELFF. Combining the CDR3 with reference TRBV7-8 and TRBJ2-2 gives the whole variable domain GAGVSQSPRYKVAKRGQDVALRCDPISGHVSLFWYQQALGQGPEFLTYFQNEAQLDKSGLPSDRFFAERPEGSVSTLKIQRTQQEDSAVYLCASSFSGGGVTNTGELFFGEGSRLTVL.

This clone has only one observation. The CDR3 DNA reads TGTGCCACCAGCAGAGATTTTGCAGGGGCGGGCGAGACCCAGTACTTC. Its protein is CATSRDFAGAGETQYF. This chain links TRBV15 with TRBJ2-5; possibly TRBD1 for D (6 bases). CDR1 and CDR2 from the germline V gene are LNHNV and YYDKDF (reference sequence). Trimming cost V 0 bases and J 5 bases, with 16 bases left between them. The length of the CDR3 is 16 residues.

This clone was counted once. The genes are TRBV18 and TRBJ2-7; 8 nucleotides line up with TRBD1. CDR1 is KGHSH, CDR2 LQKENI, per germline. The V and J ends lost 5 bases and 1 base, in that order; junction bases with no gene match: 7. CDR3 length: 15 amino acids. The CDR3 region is CASSAGQGGSYEQYF. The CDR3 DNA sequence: TGTGCCAGCTCAGCCGGACAGGGAGGTTCCTACGAGCAGTACTTC.

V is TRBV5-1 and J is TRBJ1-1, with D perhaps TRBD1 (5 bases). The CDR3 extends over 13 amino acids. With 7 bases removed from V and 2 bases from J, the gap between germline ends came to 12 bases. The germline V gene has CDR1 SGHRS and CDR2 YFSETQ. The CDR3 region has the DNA TGCGCCAGCGGGGGTCAACTAAACACTGAAGCTTTCTTT. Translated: CASGGQLNTEAFF.

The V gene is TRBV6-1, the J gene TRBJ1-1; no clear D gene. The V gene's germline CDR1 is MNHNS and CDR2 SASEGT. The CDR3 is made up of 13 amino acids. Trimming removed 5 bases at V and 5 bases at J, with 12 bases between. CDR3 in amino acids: CASSSDGRTEAFF. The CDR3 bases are TGTGCCAGCAGTTCGGACGGTAGAACTGAAGCTTTCTTT.

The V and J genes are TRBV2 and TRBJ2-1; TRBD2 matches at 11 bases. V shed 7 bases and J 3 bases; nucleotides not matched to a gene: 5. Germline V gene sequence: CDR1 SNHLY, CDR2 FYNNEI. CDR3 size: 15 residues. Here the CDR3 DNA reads TGTGCCAGCATATCGGGGACTAGCGGCTACAATGAGCAGTTCTTC. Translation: CASISGTSGYNEQFF.

The CDR3 DNA is TGTGCCAGCAGCTTAACAGAACTAGCGGGGGTCCAGGCCCAGTACTTC. Translated: CASSLTELAGVQAQYF. The chain recombines TRBV11-1 with TRBJ2-5, with TRBD2 matching 11 bases. Germline V gene lookup returns CDR1 SGHAT and CDR2 FQDESV (reference sequence). The V gene end was trimmed by 2 bases and the J gene end by 9 bases; junction bases not matched to a gene: 11. The CDR3 sequence is 16 residues long. The full variable domain, rest sourced from reference TRBV11-1 and TRBJ2-5, is EAEVAQSPRYKITEKSQAVAFWCDPISGHATLYWYRQILGQGPELLVQFQDESVVDDSQLPKDRFSAERLKGVDSTLKIQPAELGDSAMYLCASSLTELAGVQAQYFGPGTRLLVL.

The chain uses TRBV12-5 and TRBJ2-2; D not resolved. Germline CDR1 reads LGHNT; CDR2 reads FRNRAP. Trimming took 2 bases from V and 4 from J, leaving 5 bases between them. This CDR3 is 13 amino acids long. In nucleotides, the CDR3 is TGTGCTAGTGGTTTGCAAGCCACCGGGGAGCTGTTTTTT. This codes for CASGLQATGELFF. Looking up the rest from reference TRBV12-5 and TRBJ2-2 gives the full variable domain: DARVTQTPRHKVTEMGQEVTMRCQPILGHNTVFWYRQTMMQGLELLAYFRNRAPLDDSGMPKDRFSAEMPDATLATLKIQPSEPRDSAVYFCASGLQATGELFFGEGSRLTVL.

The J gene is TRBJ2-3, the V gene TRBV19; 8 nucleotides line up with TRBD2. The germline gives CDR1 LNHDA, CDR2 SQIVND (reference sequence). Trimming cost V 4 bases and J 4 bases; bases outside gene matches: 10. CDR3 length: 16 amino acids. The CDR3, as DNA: TGTGCCAGTAGTAGGAAGGCGGGAGGAACCCCAGATACGCAGTATTTT. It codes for CASSRKAGGTPDTQYF.

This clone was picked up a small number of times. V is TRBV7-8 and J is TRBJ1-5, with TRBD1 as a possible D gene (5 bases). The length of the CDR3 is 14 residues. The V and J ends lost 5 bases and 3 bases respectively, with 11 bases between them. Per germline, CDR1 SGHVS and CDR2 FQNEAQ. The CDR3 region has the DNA TGTGCCAGCAGCGTAGTGGACACCAATCAGCCCCAGCATTTT. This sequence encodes CASSVVDTNQPQHF. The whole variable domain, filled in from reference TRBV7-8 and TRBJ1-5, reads GAGVSQSPRYKVAKRGQDVALRCDPISGHVSLFWYQQALGQGPEFLTYFQNEAQLDKSGLPSDRFFAERPEGSVSTLKIQRTQQEDSAVYLCASSVVDTNQPQHFGDGTRLSIL.

This chain's CDR3 is CAIRDSNKGTGGSGGYTF. CDR3 in DNA: TGTGCCATCAGGGACTCAAACAAAGGGACAGGGGGCAGCGGTGGCTACACCTTC. The rearrangement uses TRBV10-3 and TRBJ1-2, with TRBD1 matching 12 bases. The trim removed 6 bases at V and 7 bases at J, leaving 18 bases unmatched. The CDR3 consists of 18 residues. Germline V gene sequence: CDR1 ENHRY, CDR2 SYGVKD.

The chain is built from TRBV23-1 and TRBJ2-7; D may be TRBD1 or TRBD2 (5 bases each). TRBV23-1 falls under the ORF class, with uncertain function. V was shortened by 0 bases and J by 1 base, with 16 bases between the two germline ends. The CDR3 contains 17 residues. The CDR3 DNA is TGCGCCAGCAGTCAATCGTACAAAGGGACGCAATCCTACGAGCAGTACTTC. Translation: CASSQSYKGTQSYEQYF.

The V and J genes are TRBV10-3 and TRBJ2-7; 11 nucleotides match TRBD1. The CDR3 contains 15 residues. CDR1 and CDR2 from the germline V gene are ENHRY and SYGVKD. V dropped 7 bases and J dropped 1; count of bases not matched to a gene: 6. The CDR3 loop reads CAITAGDRGSYEQYF. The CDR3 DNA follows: TGTGCCATCACCGCAGGGGACAGGGGGTCCTACGAGCAGTACTTC.

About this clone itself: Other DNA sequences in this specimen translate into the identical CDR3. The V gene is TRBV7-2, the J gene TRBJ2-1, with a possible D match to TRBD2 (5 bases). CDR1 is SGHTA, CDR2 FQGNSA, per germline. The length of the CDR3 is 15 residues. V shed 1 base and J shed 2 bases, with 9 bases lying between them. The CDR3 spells CASSLGSGPYNEQFF. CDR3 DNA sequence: TGTGCCAGCAGCTTAGGGAGCGGTCCCTACAATGAGCAGTTCTTC.

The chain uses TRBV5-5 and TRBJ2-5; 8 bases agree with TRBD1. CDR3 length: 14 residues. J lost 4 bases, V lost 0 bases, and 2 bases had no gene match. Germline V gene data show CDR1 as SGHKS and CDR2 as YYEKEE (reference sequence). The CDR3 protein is CASSLGQGAETQYF. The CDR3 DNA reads TGTGCCAGCAGCTTGGGTCAGGGGGCAGAGACCCAGTACTTC.

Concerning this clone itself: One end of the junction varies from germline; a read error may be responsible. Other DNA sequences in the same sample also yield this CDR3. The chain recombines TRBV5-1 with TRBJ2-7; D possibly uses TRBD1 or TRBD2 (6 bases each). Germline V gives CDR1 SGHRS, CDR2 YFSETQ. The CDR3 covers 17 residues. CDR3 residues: CASSSPLRQGRFREQYF. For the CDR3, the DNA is TGCGCCAGCAGCTCGCCCCTACGGCAGGGGAGGTTTCGCGAGCAGTATTTC.

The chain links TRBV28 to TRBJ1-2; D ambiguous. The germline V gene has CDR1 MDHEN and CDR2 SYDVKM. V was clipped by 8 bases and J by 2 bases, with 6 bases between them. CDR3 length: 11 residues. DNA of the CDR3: TGTGCCAGCGCTGGCAACTATGGCTACACCTTC. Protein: CASAGNYGYTF.

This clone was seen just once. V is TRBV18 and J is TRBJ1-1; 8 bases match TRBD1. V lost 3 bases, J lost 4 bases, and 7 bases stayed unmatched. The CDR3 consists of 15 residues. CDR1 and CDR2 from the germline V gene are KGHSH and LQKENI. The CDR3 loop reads CASSPMTGEGTEAFF. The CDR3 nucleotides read TGTGCCAGCTCACCGATGACAGGGGAAGGCACTGAAGCTTTCTTT.

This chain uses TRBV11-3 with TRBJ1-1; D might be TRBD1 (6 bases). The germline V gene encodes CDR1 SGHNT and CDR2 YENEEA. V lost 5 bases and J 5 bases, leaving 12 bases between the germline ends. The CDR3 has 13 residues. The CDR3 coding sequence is TGTGCCAGCAGCCGAGACAGGCGGACTGAAGCTTTCTTT. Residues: CASSRDRRTEAFF.

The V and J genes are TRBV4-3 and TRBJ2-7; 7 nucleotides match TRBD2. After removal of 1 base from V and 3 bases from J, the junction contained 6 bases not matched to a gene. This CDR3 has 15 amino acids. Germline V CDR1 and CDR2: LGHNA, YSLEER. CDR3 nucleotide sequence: TGCGCCAGCAGCCAAGGTTTCGGGGGGTACTACGAGCAGTACTTC. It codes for CASSQGFGGYYEQYF.

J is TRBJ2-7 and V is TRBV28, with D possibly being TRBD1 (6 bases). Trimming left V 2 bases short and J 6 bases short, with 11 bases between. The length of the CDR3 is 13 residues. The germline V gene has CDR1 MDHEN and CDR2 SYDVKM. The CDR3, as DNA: TGTGCCAGCAGTTTACTGGACAGTTCCGAGCAGTACTTC. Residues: CASSLLDSSEQYF.

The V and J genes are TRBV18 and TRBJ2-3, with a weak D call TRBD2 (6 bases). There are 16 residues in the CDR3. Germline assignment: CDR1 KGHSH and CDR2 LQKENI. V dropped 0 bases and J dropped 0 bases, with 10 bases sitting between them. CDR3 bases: TGTGCCAGCTCACCACCGACTAGTCTCAGCACAGATACGCAGTATTTT. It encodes CASSPPTSLSTDTQYF.

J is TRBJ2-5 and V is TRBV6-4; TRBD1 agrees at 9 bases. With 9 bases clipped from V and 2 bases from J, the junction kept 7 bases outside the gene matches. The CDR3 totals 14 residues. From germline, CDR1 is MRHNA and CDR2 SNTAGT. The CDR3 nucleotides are TGTGCCAGGGGGACAGGGCGGGGGCAAGAGACCCAGTACTTC. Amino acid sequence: CARGTGRGQETQYF.

This CDR3 is CALRVQNTGELFF. CDR3 in DNA: TGCGCTCTTCGGGTCCAGAACACCGGGGAGCTGTTTTTT. The rearrangement joins TRBV10-2 to TRBJ2-2, with D hard to call. This CDR3 comprises 13 residues. Germline CDR1 reads WSHSY; CDR2 reads SAAADI.

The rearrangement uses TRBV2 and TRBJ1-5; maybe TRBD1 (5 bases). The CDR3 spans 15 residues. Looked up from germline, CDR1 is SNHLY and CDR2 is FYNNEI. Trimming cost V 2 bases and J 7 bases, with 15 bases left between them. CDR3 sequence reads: CASSEYGQGQQPQHF. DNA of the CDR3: TGTGCCAGCAGTGAATACGGGCAGGGCCAGCAGCCCCAGCATTTT.

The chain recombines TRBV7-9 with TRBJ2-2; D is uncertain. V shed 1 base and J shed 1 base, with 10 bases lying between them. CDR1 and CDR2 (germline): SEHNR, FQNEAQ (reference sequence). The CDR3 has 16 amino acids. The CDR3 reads CASSLEPRLNTGELFF. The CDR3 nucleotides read TGTGCCAGCAGCTTAGAACCACGGCTGAACACCGGGGAGCTGTTTTTT.